This T cell receptor (beta chain) was documented in a study of hypomethylating agent response in myelodysplastic syndrome. At the level of the study: The myelodysplastic syndrome patients comprised 9 men and a couple of women. Of these patients, six responded (complete response or hematologic improvement) and a few did not. Study-wide points: This small study analyzed only about ten patients. Novel MDS antigen recognition by shared GLIPH2 clusters is possible but unvalidated.

For this clone: Its antigen remains unidentified.

CDR1 is MDHEN and CDR2 is SYDVKM in the germline V gene. This CDR3 region has 13 residues. The V end was cut by 4 bases, the J end by 5 bases, with 10 bases between. Repertoires were generated with immunoSEQ multiplex PCR, while TCRdb's copy carries only in-frame clones and drops some. The data show about 4,000 clones, 70% to 90% seen once. The chain carries TRBV28 and TRBJ2-3, with D perhaps TRBD1 or TRBD2 (5 bases each). Sequences were derived from bone marrow, sampled before or after starting hypomethylating agent treatment for myelodysplastic syndrome (not recorded which). The TCR sequence derives from a human donor with myelodysplastic syndrome. The DNA for the CDR3 is TGTGCCAGCAGTTCCTGGGGGAAAGATACGCAGTATTTT. It specifies CASSSWGKDTQYF. The variable domain in full, with the rest retrieved from reference TRBV28 and TRBJ2-3, is DVKVTQSSRYLVKRTGEKVFLECVQDMDHENMFWYRQDPGLGLRLIYFSYDVKMKEKGDIPEGYSVSREKKERFSLILESASTNQTSMYLCASSSWGKDTQYFGPGTRLTVL.